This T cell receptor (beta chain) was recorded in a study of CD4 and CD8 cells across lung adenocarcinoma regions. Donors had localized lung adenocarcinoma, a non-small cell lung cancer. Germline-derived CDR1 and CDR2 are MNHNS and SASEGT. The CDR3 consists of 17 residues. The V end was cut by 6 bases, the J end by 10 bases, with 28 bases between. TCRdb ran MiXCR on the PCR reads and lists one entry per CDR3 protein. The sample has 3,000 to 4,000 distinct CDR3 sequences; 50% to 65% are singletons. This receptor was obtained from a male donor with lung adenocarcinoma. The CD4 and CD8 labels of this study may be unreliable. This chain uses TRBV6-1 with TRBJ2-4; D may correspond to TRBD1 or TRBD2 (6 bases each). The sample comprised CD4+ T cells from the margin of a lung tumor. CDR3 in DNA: TGTGCCAGCAGCGCGGGGACTGGGGGCCGTGACCAAGAGATTCAGTACTTC. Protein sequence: CASSAGTGGRDQEIQYF.